A single sample gave rise to the 6 T cell receptor beta chains below, sequenced in a study of regulatory T cells in long-lasting Graves disease. The time point is: persistent/refractory GD, antithyroid drugs over 5 years with positive TRAb. Isolated PBMC RNA provided the starting material for the TCR library. Construction of the TCR beta libraries employed iRepertoire HTBI primers in conjunction with Arm-PCR of CDR3 regions. Via MiXCR, TCRdb re-called the multiplex PCR reads, giving one row per CDR3 protein. The profile covers under 500,000 distinct CDR3 sequences, with less than 25% appearing a single time and approximately 7.8% taken by the ten largest. This specimen was peripheral blood mononuclear cells (PBMCs), taken when the disease was refractory, from a patient treated with antithyroid drugs. The receptor set was obtained from a female donor with Graves disease.

In its sample, this clonotype was seen many times. This chain joins TRBV29-1 and TRBJ2-7; 8 nucleotides agree with TRBD1. Germline V gene sequence: CDR1 SQVTM, CDR2 ANQGSEA. The V segment lost 4 bases and the J segment 5 bases; nucleotides outside the gene matches: 7. The CDR3 loop spans 13 amino acids. The CDR3 DNA reads as TGCAGCGTTGCGAAGGACAGGGAGCACGAGCAGTACTTC. Translated: CSVAKDREHEQYF.

The rearrangement joins TRBV6-4 to TRBJ2-7; 10 bases agree with TRBD1. Germline CDR1 and CDR2: MRHNA and SNTAGT. This CDR3 contains 14 residues. The V segment lost 5 bases and the J segment 4 bases; nucleotides outside the gene matches: 5. CDR3 in DNA: TGTGCCAGCAGTTCTGGACAGGGGGTTTACGAGCAGTACTTC. As protein: CASSSGQGVYEQYF.

The V gene is TRBV9, the J gene TRBJ1-5; a weak D match, TRBD1 (6 bases). V was cut by 0 bases and J by 4 bases, with 11 bases left in between. The CDR3 is 15 amino acids. Per the germline V gene, CDR1 is SGDLS and CDR2 is YYNGEE. The CDR3: CASSVDWTDNQPQHF. In nucleotides, the CDR3 is TGTGCCAGCAGCGTAGATTGGACAGATAATCAGCCCCAGCATTTT.

This clonotype was seen a handful of times. The V and J genes are TRBV29-1 and TRBJ2-7; tentatively, D is TRBD1 (5 bases). The CDR3 has 15 amino acids. Trimming took 1 base from V and 1 from J, leaving 14 bases between them. Germline CDR1 is SQVTM and CDR2 is ANQGSEA. The CDR3 loop reads CSVEATRAGSYEQYF. In DNA form, the CDR3 reads TGCAGCGTTGAAGCCACCCGTGCAGGGTCCTACGAGCAGTACTTC.

This clonotype occurred a few times. The chain couples TRBV4-2 to TRBJ2-5; 14 positions agree with TRBD2. The CDR3 has 20 residues. After removal of 0 bases from V and 5 bases from J, the junction contained 14 bases not matched to a gene. The germline CDR1 and CDR2 sequences are LGHNA and YNFKEQ. CDR3 protein: CASSQDPPGLAGAGVETQYF. The DNA for the CDR3 is TGTGCCAGCAGCCAAGACCCACCGGGACTAGCGGGAGCCGGAGTCGAGACCCAGTACTTC.

At least ten counts were recorded for this clonotype. Written as DNA, the CDR3 is TGCAGTGCTTTAGGCGCGGGCAATCAGCCCCAGCATTTT. Amino acid sequence: CSALGAGNQPQHF. The J gene is TRBJ1-5, the V gene TRBV20-1, with D unresolved. The CDR3 has 13 amino acids. The V gene's germline CDR1 is DFQATT and CDR2 SNEGSKA (reference sequence). V was pared by 5 bases and J by 2 bases, with 10 bases between.